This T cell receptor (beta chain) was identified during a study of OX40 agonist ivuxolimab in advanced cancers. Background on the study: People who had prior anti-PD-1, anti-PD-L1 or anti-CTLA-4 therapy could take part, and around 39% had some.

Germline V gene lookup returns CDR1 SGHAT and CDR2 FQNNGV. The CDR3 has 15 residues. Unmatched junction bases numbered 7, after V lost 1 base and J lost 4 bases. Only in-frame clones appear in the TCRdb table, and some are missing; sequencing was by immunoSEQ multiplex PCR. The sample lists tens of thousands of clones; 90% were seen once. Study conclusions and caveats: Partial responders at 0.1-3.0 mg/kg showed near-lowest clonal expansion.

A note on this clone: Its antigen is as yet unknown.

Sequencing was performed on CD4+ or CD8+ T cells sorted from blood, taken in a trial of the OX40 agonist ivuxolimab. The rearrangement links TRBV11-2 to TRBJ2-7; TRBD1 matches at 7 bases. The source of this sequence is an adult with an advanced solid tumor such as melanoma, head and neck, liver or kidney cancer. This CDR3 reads CASSLGRGPPYEQYF. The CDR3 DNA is TGTGCCAGCAGCTTAGGAAGGGGGCCGCCTTACGAGCAGTACTTC.